This TCR beta chain was found in a study of immune evolution from preneoplasia to lung adenocarcinoma. The assay was immunoSEQ multiplex PCR, and TCRdb's table has in-frame clones only and misses some. The data show roughly 28,000 clones, approximately 69% seen once. The table lists this clone with a few counts. This CDR3 has 12 residues. Germline V gene sequence: CDR1 GTSNPN, CDR2 SVGIG (reference sequence). With 5 bases removed from V and 7 bases from J, the gap between germline ends came to 11 bases. Sequencing input: FFPE invasive lung adenocarcinoma tissue. The chain joins TRBV30 to TRBJ1-4, with D possibly TRBD1 on 5 matching bases. This TCR came from a person aged 55 to 75 with invasive lung adenocarcinoma. Some clones in this sample may be carry-over from other donors' samples. DNA of the CDR3: TGTGCCTGGGGGGGGACGGGTGAAAAACTGTTTTTT. It is translated as CAWGGTGEKLFF.